This TCR beta chain came from a study of response to subunit inactivated influenza vaccine (dated by TCRdb to 2017 to 2018). Background on the whole study: Deep quantitative profiling of the T cell receptor repertoire was used in the study to follow responses to a trivalent subunit inactivated influenza vaccine. On the study overall, not on this receptor specifically: It was suggested by the authors that each seasonal influenza vaccination may recruit only a limited number of new T cells.

This clonotype was observed at least ten times. Its antigen remains unidentified. No much larger clone exists at a distance of one base, and base qualities are not known. The CDR3 has 13 amino acids, counting the end cysteine and phenylalanine. Here the CDR3 DNA is all that survives: 39 bases in frame from base 1. The junction shows trimming of 6 bases on V and 4 bases on J, plus 10 bases between the germline ends. Libraries were constructed by RT-PCR. Sequencing was carried out with an Illumina HiSeq 2500. TCRdb trimmed public reads at Q25 via fastp, called clones via MiXCR and kept in-frame beta chains. Duplicate CDR3 protein sequences are folded into a single record with the most common DNA and genes. The table for this sample lists 800,000 to 1,000,000 distinct CDR3 sequences; 21% of them were counted only once. 9.5% to 13% of the sample is taken by the ten largest.

The V gene is TRBV12-3 or TRBV12-4 and the J gene is TRBJ1-5, with the D gene uncertain. This receptor was identified in a man aged 45-65 years who received an inactivated influenza vaccine. Donor details come from another sample of the same person, matched by shared clones. The sequenced sample was PBMCs from blood, obtained 4 to 6 days after vaccination. The CDR3 sequence is CASSSTYNQPQHF. The sequence in DNA is TGTGCCAGCAGCTCAACGTATAATCAGCCCCAGCATTTT.